Below, 28 T cell receptor beta chains from the same sample are listed, as sequenced in a study of T cell repertoires in cytomegalovirus infection. No antigen is known for these receptors. TCRdb reprocessed the reads with MiXCR, giving one entry per CDR3 protein. The data show some 350,000 distinct CDR3 sequences, roughly a third seen once. The sample in question was cultured PBMCs, obtained from culture after CMV antigen stimulation. These TCRs come from a human donor in good health (CMV status not recorded). Some clones in this sample may be carry-over from other donors' samples.

The chain is built from TRBV4-2 and TRBJ2-4; 11 bases map to TRBD2. CDR3 length: 18 residues. J was trimmed by 7 bases and V by 4 bases; bases with no gene match: 15. Per germline, CDR1 LGHNA and CDR2 YNFKEQ. The CDR3 bases are TGTGCCAGCAGCCCTTCCTTAGCGGGGGGGGGGGACGGGAACATTCAGTACTTC. This codes for CASSPSLAGGGDGNIQYF.

This clonotype was counted between two and nine times. The V gene is TRBV12-3 or TRBV12-4, the J gene TRBJ2-1, with 9 bases aligning to TRBD2. CDR3 length: 15 residues. Unmatched junction bases numbered 15, after V lost 5 bases and J lost 13 bases. CDR3 amino acids: CASSPTSGGRAQQFF. CDR3 nucleotides: TGTGCCAGCAGTCCAACCTCCGGCGGGAGGGCCCAACAGTTCTTC.

The table lists this clonotype with a few counts. The chain recombines TRBV7-9 with TRBJ1-1; D is ambiguous. The CDR3 contains 12 residues. Germline loops: CDR1 SEHNR, CDR2 FQNEAQ (reference sequence). V lost 3 bases to trimming and J lost 5 bases, with 7 bases between them. The CDR3 DNA is TGTGCCAGCAGCTTCGGTCGTACTGAAGCTTTCTTT. This codes for CASSFGRTEAFF.

This clonotype was seen more than once but under ten times. CDR3 coding DNA: TGTGCCAGCTCACCACCGCCCCTAGCGGGAGGGCCTCTCAACGAGCAGTACTTC. Its protein is CASSPPPLAGGPLNEQYF. This chain links TRBV18 with TRBJ2-7, with 12 positions matching TRBD2. From germline, CDR1 is KGHSH and CDR2 LQKENI. V dropped 0 bases and J dropped 5; count of bases not matched to a gene: 11. The CDR3 loop spans 18 amino acids.

The chain combines TRBV4-1 with TRBJ1-2; 12 bases align to TRBD1. The germline CDR1 and CDR2 sequences are MGHRA and YSYEKL. This CDR3 has 16 amino acids. V gave up 4 bases and J gave up 4 bases; unmatched junction bases: 7. The CDR3 spells CASSPPGQGAGYGYTF. CDR3 nucleotides: TGCGCCAGCAGCCCACCGGGACAGGGGGCTGGCTATGGCTACACCTTC.

The J gene is TRBJ2-1, the V gene TRBV5-1; TRBD2 aligns across 14 bases. There are 17 residues in the CDR3. Germline CDR1 is SGHRS and CDR2 is YFSETQ. The trim removed 9 bases at V and 7 bases at J, leaving 15 bases unmatched. CDR3 in DNA: TGCGCCAACACCAAACCCCGGGGACTAGCGGGAGAAAATGAGCAGTTCTTC. This encodes CANTKPRGLAGENEQFF.

The chain combines TRBV7-9 with TRBJ1-1; tentative D call: TRBD1 (6 bases). This CDR3 spans 15 amino acids. In germline, CDR1 is SEHNR, CDR2 FQNEAQ (reference sequence). Trimming shortened V by 1 base and J by 5 bases, and 14 bases separated the two germline ends. Here the CDR3 reads CASSLGTGRRTEAFF. DNA for the CDR3: TGTGCCAGCAGCTTAGGAACAGGGAGGAGGACTGAAGCTTTCTTT.

This clonotype was seen more than once but under ten times. This chain joins TRBV7-8 and TRBJ2-1; tentatively, D is TRBD2 (5 bases). Germline CDR1 reads SGHVS; CDR2 reads FQNEAQ. The CDR3 has 13 residues. V lost 1 base to trimming and J lost 13 bases, with 14 bases between them. Here the CDR3 DNA reads TGTGCCAGCAGCTTAGACTATAGCGCCTCTCAGTTCTTC. The encoded protein is CASSLDYSASQFF.

The rearrangement uses TRBV28 and TRBJ1-1; D possibly corresponds to TRBD1 (6 bases). V gave up 5 bases and J gave up 6 bases, with 16 bases separating them. There are 14 residues in the CDR3. CDR1 is MDHEN and CDR2 is SYDVKM in the germline V gene. The CDR3 DNA is TGTGCCAGCAGTGTACTTTGGACAGACGCTGAAGCTTTCTTT. Translated, it gives CASSVLWTDAEAFF.

This clonotype was picked up a small number of times. The chain has TRBV7-9 and TRBJ2-7; no clear D gene. Germline V gives CDR1 SEHNR, CDR2 FQNEAQ (reference sequence). The CDR3 length is 13 residues. The V and J ends lost 5 bases and 3 bases respectively, with 11 bases between them. This chain's CDR3 is CASSLSQYYEQYF. The CDR3 bases are TGTGCCAGCAGCCTTTCACAATACTACGAGCAGTACTTC.

This clonotype has ten or more counts. V is TRBV19 and J is TRBJ2-3; tentative D call: TRBD1 (6 bases). Germline assignment: CDR1 LNHDA and CDR2 SQIVND (reference sequence). V lost 6 bases and J lost 13, with 14 bases in between. CDR3 length: 11 amino acids. The CDR3 sequence is CASRQGAGEYF. As DNA, the CDR3 is TGTGCCAGTAGACAGGGAGCAGGGGAGTATTTT.

This clonotype came up a few times. The chain combines TRBV7-2 with TRBJ2-3, with 11 bases identical to TRBD2. The V gene's germline CDR1 is SGHTA and CDR2 FQGNSA. The CDR3 sequence is 17 residues long. Unmatched junction bases numbered 12, after V lost 5 bases and J lost 5 bases. The DNA of the CDR3 is TGTGCCAGCAGCCCTGGGACTAGCGGAGCTTATGAAGATACGCAGTATTTT. It encodes CASSPGTSGAYEDTQYF.

This clonotype was seen only a few times. The chain joins TRBV7-9 to TRBJ1-1, with D uncertain. V lost 5 bases and J lost 5, with 9 bases in between. The CDR3 is 12 amino acids. Germline CDR1 and CDR2: SEHNR and FQNEAQ (reference sequence). DNA for the CDR3: TGTGCCAGCAGCCCCGTTTATACTGAAGCTTTCTTT. Translation gives CASSPVYTEAFF.

This clonotype was counted a few times. The chain carries TRBV10-3 and TRBJ2-7; D gene unclear. Between the trimmed V and J ends, which lost 7 bases and 7 bases, there was a span of 23 bases. The CDR3 runs 15 residues. CDR1 is ENHRY, CDR2 SYGVKD, per germline. The CDR3, as DNA: TGTGCCATCACCTCGGACGGAACTTCGCATTGGGAGCAGTACTTC. Residues: CAITSDGTSHWEQYF.

The chain combines TRBV27 with TRBJ1-2; 12 nucleotides align to TRBD1. The V and J ends lost 7 bases and 7 bases, in that order; junction bases with no gene match: 7. This CDR3 contains 14 residues. The germline V gene has CDR1 MNHEY and CDR2 SMNVEV (reference sequence). CDR3 region: CASNPGQGAGGYTF. For the CDR3, the DNA is TGTGCCAGCAACCCGGGACAGGGGGCTGGTGGCTACACCTTC.

This clonotype was seen ten or more times. The rearrangement uses TRBV7-2 and TRBJ2-1; 11 bases map to TRBD2. The CDR3 spans 15 residues. Germline trimming cut 5 bases from V and 6 bases from J; bases unmatched to any gene: 6. Per germline, CDR1 SGHTA and CDR2 FQGNSA. In nucleotides, the CDR3 is TGTGCCAGCAGCCTGACTAGCGGGACGGGCAATGAGCAGTTCTTC. This translates into CASSLTSGTGNEQFF.

The chain combines TRBV11-2 with TRBJ2-2, with no clear D. Trimming removed 1 base at V and 0 bases at J, with 9 bases between. CDR1 SGHAT and CDR2 FQNNGV come from the germline V gene. The CDR3 length is 16 residues. CDR3 loop: CASSLGVGSNTGELFF. The CDR3 DNA follows: TGTGCCAGCAGCTTAGGCGTGGGATCGAACACCGGGGAGCTGTTTTTT.

V gene TRBV20-1 combines with J gene TRBJ1-1; D gene ambiguous. This CDR3 comprises 13 residues. The germline CDR1 and CDR2 sequences are DFQATT and SNEGSKA (reference sequence). CDR3 in amino acids: CSLPQTENTEAFF. DNA for the CDR3: TGCAGCCTCCCCCAGACGGAGAACACTGAAGCTTTCTTT.

The chain is built from TRBV4-1 and TRBJ2-3, with 7 bases aligning to TRBD1. V shed 3 bases, J shed 5 bases, and the junction held 5 bases outside the gene matches. CDR1 and CDR2 (germline): MGHRA, YSYEKL. The CDR3 spans 14 residues. The CDR3, as DNA: TGCGCCAGCAGCCACCGAACAGGGGAAGATACGCAGTATTTT. Its protein product is CASSHRTGEDTQYF.

There are many counts of this clonotype. The chain joins TRBV7-3 to TRBJ2-1; D possibly corresponds to TRBD1 (5 bases). V lost 4 bases to trimming and J lost 7 bases, with 11 bases between them. Per the germline V gene, CDR1 is SGHTA and CDR2 is FQGTGA. CDR3 size: 13 residues. CDR3 coding DNA: TGTGCCAGCAGCTCGGACATTTGGAATGAGCAGTTCTTC. Translated: CASSSDIWNEQFF.

V and J are TRBV7-2 and TRBJ2-7; tentative D call: TRBD1 (5 bases). There are 14 residues in the CDR3. Trimming cost V 6 bases and J 6 bases, with 18 bases left between them. Germline CDR1 SGHTA, CDR2 FQGNSA. The CDR3 DNA follows: TGTGCCAGCAGTCAAGGGGCTAGATTAAGCGAGCAGTACTTC. Encoded protein: CASSQGARLSEQYF.

This chain uses TRBV6-2 or TRBV6-3 with TRBJ2-1, with TRBD1 matching 10 bases. Germline V gene data show CDR1 as MNHEY and CDR2 as SVGEGT. This CDR3 is built from 15 residues. After removal of 6 bases from V and 5 bases from J, the junction contained 7 bases not matched to a gene. CDR3 nucleotide sequence: TGTGCCAGCAGGCATGACAGGGGGCGGAACAATGAGCAGTTCTTC. Its protein is CASRHDRGRNNEQFF.

Only one count was recorded for this clonotype. The rearrangement uses TRBV6-2 or TRBV6-3 and TRBJ1-1, with 8 bases identical to TRBD1. Looked up from germline, CDR1 is MNHEY and CDR2 is SVGEGT. This CDR3 region has 15 residues. The trim removed 4 bases at V and 10 bases at J, leaving 14 bases unmatched. The CDR3 protein is CASSWADWTGKRAFF. The DNA for the CDR3 is TGTGCCAGCAGTTGGGCAGACTGGACAGGGAAGCGAGCTTTCTTT.

The rearrangement uses TRBV6-1 and TRBJ2-1; 8 bases are shared with TRBD2. This CDR3 has 16 residues. V was clipped by 6 bases and J by 7 bases; unmatched bases: 14. Germline lookup yields CDR1 MNHNS and CDR2 SASEGT. CDR3 residues: CASRPTGGSGTNEQFF. Written as DNA, the CDR3 is TGTGCCAGCAGGCCGACTGGAGGTAGCGGGACAAATGAGCAGTTCTTC.

In this sample, this clonotype turned up a few times. This chain connects TRBV7-2 to TRBJ2-5; the D gene could be TRBD1 or TRBD2 (5 bases each). The CDR3 spans 15 residues. With 1 base removed from V and 4 bases from J, the gap between germline ends came to 13 bases. Germline V CDR1 and CDR2: SGHTA, FQGNSA. The DNA for the CDR3 is TGTGCCAGCAGCTTAGACCGGGACCCGGTAGAGACCCAGTACTTC. Translated, it gives CASSLDRDPVETQYF.

This clonotype has a handful of counts. CDR3 sequence (DNA): TGTGCCAGCATCAATCCACGGGGGGGCTCAAGGACTGAAGCTTTCTTT. This encodes CASINPRGGSRTEAFF. The V and J genes are TRBV11-2 and TRBJ1-1; D may be TRBD1 (6 bases). Trimming took 7 bases from V and 5 from J, leaving 23 bases between them. Germline V gene lookup returns CDR1 SGHAT and CDR2 FQNNGV. The CDR3 runs to 16 residues.

There are many counts of this clonotype. V is TRBV7-8 and J is TRBJ2-1; 10 bases map to TRBD2. CDR1 is SGHVS, CDR2 FQNEAQ, per germline. This CDR3 region has 15 residues. V trimming: 5 bases; J trimming: 2 bases; junction bases outside the gene matches: 3. CDR3 coding DNA: TGTGCCAGCAGCGGGAGCGGGAGGGCCTACAATGAGCAGTTCTTC. Translated: CASSGSGRAYNEQFF.

This clonotype came up a few times. The V call is TRBV11-2, the J call TRBJ2-7, with D possibly TRBD1 on 5 matching bases. The germline gives CDR1 SGHAT, CDR2 FQNNGV. The CDR3 extends over 15 amino acids. Trimming shortened V by 2 bases and J by 3 bases, and 14 bases separated the two germline ends. As DNA, the CDR3 is TGTGCCAGCAGCTTACTTTGGGGCTCCATCTACGAGCAGTACTTC. Translation: CASSLLWGSIYEQYF.